A single sample gave rise to the 27 T cell receptor beta chains below, sequenced in a study of beta chain features in type 1 diabetes (dated by TCRdb to about 2018). The library was produced with the immunoSEQ multiplex PCR assay. The High Capacity cDNA Reverse Transcription Kit was used to reverse transcribe all of the isolated RNA, meaning that expressed TCRB transcripts were what got sequenced. Drawn from immuneACCESS, this table holds only the in-frame rearrangements with V and J called that TCRdb kept. Clones are partly lost; checked studies trace under half to an unresolved V gene and leave the rest unexplained. The sample table shows 390,000 or so clones, and about 15% are seen once. The ten largest clones represent roughly 0.04% of the sample. Material for sequencing was naive CD4+ T cells from blood. What the cell subset or site label conveys for this sample: true naive CD4+ T cells. All receptors come from a man aged 25 to 40 in good health.

This clone has a handful of counts. The chain joins TRBV5-4 to TRBJ1-1; TRBD1 aligns across 8 bases. Germline V gene sequence: CDR1 SGHNT, CDR2 YYREEE (reference sequence). With V trimmed by 4 bases and J by 13 bases, 9 bases remained unmatched. This CDR3 contains 12 residues. CDR3 in DNA: TGTGCCAGCAGCGTTCCGGACAGGGAGGATTTCTTT. Encoded protein: CASSVPDREDFF.

This clone was found a few times. The chain has TRBV4-3 and TRBJ2-7; either TRBD1 or TRBD2 may supply D (6 bases each). This CDR3 is 14 amino acids long. V was pared by 5 bases and J by 0 bases, with 11 bases between. Germline V CDR1 and CDR2: LGHNA, YSLEER. Written as DNA, the CDR3 is TGCGCCAGCAGCGGGGGGCCTAGCTCCTACGAGCAGTACGTC. Translating gives CASSGGPSSYEQYV.

Only a few counts were recorded for this clone. V is TRBV12-5 and J is TRBJ2-2; D tentatively reads TRBD1 or TRBD2 (5 bases each). Germline CDR1 LGHNT, CDR2 FRNRAP. The V gene lost 1 base and the J gene lost 5 bases, with 14 bases spanning the gap. The length of the CDR3 is 16 residues. CDR3 sequence (DNA): TGTGCTAGTGGTTTGGAAAAGGGGACCGTAACCGGGGAGCTGTTTTTT. As protein: CASGLEKGTVTGELFF.

This clone was counted a few times. The chain combines TRBV4-1 with TRBJ2-3, with 11 bases matching TRBD2. This CDR3 is 16 amino acids long. V lost 4 bases and J lost 2; bases outside the gene matches: 5. CDR1 and CDR2 (germline): MGHRA, YSYEKL. The CDR3 DNA sequence: TGCGCCAGCAGCCCTTTAGCGGGGGGGATCACAGATACGCAGTATTTT. Translated: CASSPLAGGITDTQYF.

V usage is TRBV19 and J usage is TRBJ1-5, with D perhaps TRBD1 (5 bases). Trimming took 8 bases from V and 3 from J, leaving 11 bases between them. CDR1 and CDR2 (germline): LNHDA, SQIVND (reference sequence). There are 13 residues in the CDR3. CDR3 residues: CASRDSFNQPQHF. The CDR3 DNA reads as TGTGCCAGTCGCGACAGCTTCAATCAGCCCCAGCATTTT.

This clone was counted between two and nine times. V usage is TRBV5-4 and J usage is TRBJ2-3; D gene uncertain. Per the germline V gene, CDR1 is SGHNT and CDR2 is YYREEE (reference sequence). This CDR3 contains 13 residues. Trimming pared 4 bases from V and 0 bases from J, leaving 6 bases between. The CDR3 nucleotides are TGTGCCAGCAGCATATCTAGCACAGATACGCAGTATTTT. It specifies CASSISSTDTQYF.

The V call is TRBV30, the J call TRBJ1-2, with 7 nucleotides matching TRBD1. There are 16 residues in the CDR3. Germline loops: CDR1 GTSNPN, CDR2 SVGIG (reference sequence). Trimming cost V 0 bases and J 2 bases; bases outside gene matches: 9. The CDR3 spells CAWSVQGPGTNYGYTF. CDR3 in DNA: TGTGCCTGGAGTGTACAGGGGCCAGGGACGAACTATGGCTACACCTTC. The full variable domain, completed using reference TRBV30 and TRBJ1-2, is SQTIHQWPATLVQPVGSPLSLECTVEGTSNPNLYWYRQAAGRGLQLLFYSVGIGQISSEVPQNLSASRPQDRQFILSSKKLLLSDSGFYLCAWSVQGPGTNYGYTFGSGTRLTVV.

V and J are TRBV6-4 and TRBJ2-7, with D maybe TRBD1 (5 bases). Germline V gives CDR1 MRHNA, CDR2 SNTAGT. V lost 0 bases and J lost 9, with 12 bases in between. CDR3 size: 13 residues. The CDR3 loop reads CASSDSNGHRQYF. The DNA of the CDR3 is TGTGCCAGCAGTGACTCCAATGGACATAGGCAGTACTTC.

This clone has just a few counts. The chain links TRBV7-2 to TRBJ2-2, with TRBD1 matching over 9 bases. CDR1 and CDR2 from the germline V gene are SGHTA and FQGNSA. Trimming took 1 base from V and 2 from J; bases not matched to a gene: 8. The CDR3 consists of 18 residues. CDR3 sequence reads: CASSLVSGTGLNTGELFF. The DNA of the CDR3 is TGTGCCAGCAGCTTAGTGTCAGGGACAGGGTTAAACACCGGGGAGCTGTTTTTT.

The chain employs TRBV29-1 and TRBJ2-2; the match to TRBD2 covers 7 bases. This CDR3 is built from 15 residues. The V gene end was trimmed by 6 bases and the J gene end by 5 bases; junction bases not matched to a gene: 12. Germline V gene lookup returns CDR1 SQVTM and CDR2 ANQGSEA. In nucleotides, the CDR3 is TGCAGCGTCCGCTGGGGAGGGGTTCAGACCGGGGAGCTGTTTTTT. This translates into CSVRWGGVQTGELFF.

The V gene is TRBV19, the J gene TRBJ2-7; D unresolved. CDR3 size: 11 residues. Germline assignment: CDR1 LNHDA and CDR2 SQIVND (reference sequence). V shed 5 bases and J shed 3 bases, with 5 bases lying between them. The CDR3 DNA follows: TGTGCCAGTAGTCAGAGCTACGAGCAGTACTTC. Translating gives CASSQSYEQYF. Supplemented by reference TRBV19 and TRBJ2-7, the full variable domain reads DGGITQSPKYLFRKEGQNVTLSCEQNLNHDAMYWYRQDPGQGLRLIYYSQIVNDFQKGDIAEGYSVSREKKESFPLTVTSAQKNPTAFYLCASSQSYEQYFGPGTRLTVT.

The rearrangement joins TRBV6-1 to TRBJ2-5, with 14 bases identical to TRBD2. CDR3 length: 18 amino acids. Unmatched junction bases numbered 11, after V lost 4 bases and J lost 4 bases. Germline CDR1 MNHNS, CDR2 SASEGT. The CDR3, as DNA: TGTGCCAGCAGTGCCCGACTAGCGGGAGGGCCGGGGATAGAGACCCAGTACTTC. It specifies CASSARLAGGPGIETQYF.

This clone was counted between two and nine times. The chain carries TRBV5-1 and TRBJ2-5; 8 positions agree with TRBD2. J lost 3 bases, V lost 1 base, and 8 bases had no gene match. Germline loops: CDR1 SGHRS, CDR2 YFSETQ. This CDR3 region has 16 residues. This chain's CDR3 is CASSLLPAGDKETQYF. DNA for the CDR3: TGCGCCAGCAGCTTGCTACCAGCGGGAGATAAAGAGACCCAGTACTTC.

As for this clone: This specimen includes other DNA sequences encoding the same CDR3. The chain carries TRBV30 and TRBJ1-5; the D is unclear. CDR3 size: 13 residues. V gave up 0 bases and J gave up 4 bases, with 7 bases separating them. The germline V gene encodes CDR1 GTSNPN and CDR2 SVGIG (reference sequence). The DNA of the CDR3 is TGTGCCTGGAGTGTAAGTGGGAATCAGCCCCAGCATTTT. Its translation: CAWSVSGNQPQHF.

The rearrangement uses TRBV9 and TRBJ1-1, with 9 bases matching TRBD1. The CDR3 extends over 15 amino acids. Germline assignment: CDR1 SGDLS and CDR2 YYNGEE. J gave up 10 bases and V 3 bases, and 13 bases lay outside the gene matches. The CDR3 is CASSDKTGTGHTAFF. Written as DNA, the CDR3 is TGTGCCAGCAGCGATAAAACCGGGACAGGGCATACAGCTTTCTTT.

The rearrangement links TRBV4-3 to TRBJ2-5; TRBD2 matches 8 bases. The J segment lost 4 bases and the V segment lost 0 bases, leaving 7 bases of the junction unmatched. This CDR3 is 16 amino acids long. Germline V gene lookup returns CDR1 LGHNA and CDR2 YSLEER. The CDR3 DNA is TGCGCCAGCAGCCAAGATCTAGGCCTAGCGGGAGAGACCCAGTACTTC. Protein: CASSQDLGLAGETQYF.

This clone was observed a few times. The J gene is TRBJ2-7, the V gene TRBV5-1, with D possibly TRBD1 on 7 matching bases. This CDR3 has 14 residues. The germline gives CDR1 SGHRS, CDR2 YFSETQ. Trimming shortened V by 4 bases and J by 2 bases, and 13 bases separated the two germline ends. The CDR3 sequence: CASSQGGGTYEQYV. In DNA, the CDR3 is TGCGCCAGCAGCCAGGGGGGCGGCACCTACGAGCAGTACGTC.

This clone was counted between two and nine times. V gene TRBV6-6 combines with J gene TRBJ2-5; a weak D match, TRBD2 (6 bases). Looked up from germline, CDR1 is MNHNY and CDR2 is SVGAGI (reference sequence). Trimming took off 8 bases at V and 2 bases at J, with 15 bases between the two ends. This CDR3 comprises 14 residues. CDR3 amino acids: CASEGTGPQETQYF. CDR3 in DNA: TGTGCCAGCGAAGGGACTGGGCCACAAGAGACCCAGTACTTC.

This chain connects TRBV7-2 to TRBJ2-5; 7 nucleotides line up with TRBD2. There are 16 residues in the CDR3. With 2 bases clipped from V and 5 bases from J, the junction kept 11 bases outside the gene matches. Germline CDR1 and CDR2: SGHTA and FQGNSA. CDR3 DNA: TGTGCCAGCAGCTTATCCGAGACGGGAGGTTGGGAGACCCAGTACTTC. Translation gives CASSLSETGGWETQYF.

This clone was found a few times. The rearrangement links TRBV18 to TRBJ2-1; the match to TRBD1 covers 7 bases. Germline V gene lookup returns CDR1 KGHSH and CDR2 LQKENI. CDR3 length: 15 residues. J lost 5 bases, V lost 0 bases, and 4 bases had no gene match. The CDR3 reads CASSPPTGKNNEQFF. The CDR3, as DNA: TGTGCCAGCTCACCACCGACAGGGAAAAACAATGAGCAGTTCTTC.

The CDR3 DNA is TGCGCCAGCAGCCAAGAGAGCGGCTATCGGAATGAGCAGTTCTTC. This gives the protein CASSQESGYRNEQFF. V and J are TRBV4-3 and TRBJ2-1; D is perhaps TRBD2 (5 bases). The CDR3 totals 15 residues. V was trimmed by 0 bases and J by 7 bases, leaving 13 bases between them. Germline V gene data show CDR1 as LGHNA and CDR2 as YSLEER.

This clone has only a few counts. V gene TRBV11-2 combines with J gene TRBJ2-3, with unresolved D. From germline, CDR1 is SGHAT and CDR2 FQNNGV. CDR3 size: 14 residues. Trimming stripped 5 bases from V and 4 bases from J, with 13 bases between. The CDR3 reads CASSRSDVADTQYF. CDR3 nucleotide sequence: TGTGCCAGCAGCCGCTCGGACGTAGCAGATACGCAGTATTTT.

The V and J genes are TRBV4-3 and TRBJ2-1, with D tentatively TRBD2 (6 bases). Germline values: CDR1 LGHNA, CDR2 YSLEER. Trimming cost V 4 bases and J 7 bases, with 11 bases left between them. There are 13 residues in the CDR3. The CDR3 coding sequence is TGCGCCAGCAGCCGGGACTCTAGGAATGAGCAGTTCTTC. This sequence encodes CASSRDSRNEQFF.

This rearrangement joins TRBV19 to TRBJ1-3; a possible D gene is TRBD1 (5 bases). The CDR3 is 16 residues long. Trimming took 7 bases from V and 11 from J, leaving 27 bases between them. Germline CDR1 is LNHDA and CDR2 is SQIVND (reference sequence). For the CDR3, the DNA is TGTGCCAGTAATATCCCTGGGGCCTCCCGAGGACCCGCCATATATTTT. Translated, it gives CASNIPGASRGPAIYF.

This clone was counted between two and nine times. V usage is TRBV6-5 and J usage is TRBJ2-2; the D is unclear. The CDR3 consists of 15 residues. Trimming removed 6 bases at V and 4 bases at J, with 15 bases between. Per germline, CDR1 MNHEY and CDR2 SVGAGI. The CDR3 region is CASSSRKTPTGELFF. The CDR3 DNA follows: TGTGCCAGCAGCAGCCGAAAAACCCCCACCGGGGAGCTGTTTTTT.

In this sample, this clone turned up a few times. This rearrangement joins TRBV5-1 to TRBJ2-7, with 9 nucleotides matching TRBD1. CDR1 is SGHRS, CDR2 YFSETQ, per germline. This CDR3 is built from 15 residues. V was clipped by 2 bases and J by 5 bases; unmatched bases: 8. The chain's CDR3 is CASSLSGQGMHEQYF. The DNA for the CDR3 is TGCGCCAGCAGCTTAAGCGGACAGGGGATGCACGAGCAGTACTTC.

In its sample, this clone was seen a few times. The chain couples TRBV6-5 to TRBJ2-5; 7 bases map to TRBD1. There are 15 residues in the CDR3. The V and J ends lost 6 bases and 1 base, in that order; junction bases with no gene match: 8. In germline, CDR1 is MNHEY, CDR2 SVGAGI. The CDR3 sequence: CASRPDRTTQETQYF. The DNA for the CDR3 is TGTGCCAGCAGGCCGGACAGGACAACCCAAGAGACCCAGTACTTC.